Listed here are 22 T cell receptor beta chains from one sample, sequenced in a study of CD4 T cells in relation to SARS-CoV-2 and coronaviruses. The protocol was immunoSEQ multiplex PCR, while the TCRdb copy is restricted to in-frame clones and leaves out a portion. The table lists about 38,000 clones, roughly 88% of them singletons. Specimen: memory CD4+ T cells from PBMCs. These receptors came from an adult with COVID-19.

The rearrangement joins TRBV5-6 to TRBJ1-4, with 10 bases lining up with TRBD1. In germline, CDR1 is SGHDT, CDR2 YYEEEE. CDR3 length: 15 residues. Trimming at V came to 5 bases and at J to 1 base, leaving 2 bases not matched to a gene. CDR3 amino acids: CASSRDRGTNEKLFF. The DNA of the CDR3 is TGTGCCAGCAGTAGGGACAGGGGAACTAATGAAAAACTGTTTTTT.

This chain uses TRBV9 with TRBJ1-4; D remains ambiguous. Germline V gene data show CDR1 as SGDLS and CDR2 as YYNGEE. V gave up 1 base and J gave up 8 bases, with 12 bases separating them. This CDR3 is 14 amino acids long. Here the CDR3 DNA reads TGTGCCAGCAGCGTAAATTCCCTTGGGGAAAAACTGTTTTTT. Protein: CASSVNSLGEKLFF. The full variable domain, with the rest looked up from reference TRBV9 and TRBJ1-4, is DSGVTQTPKHLITATGQRVTLRCSPRSGDLSVYWYQQSLDQGLQFLIQYYNGEERAKGNILERFSAQQFPDLHSELNLSSLELGDSALYFCASSVNSLGEKLFFGSGTQLSVL.

This sequence joins TRBV5-1 and TRBJ1-4, with TRBD1 as a possible D gene (5 bases). Germline-derived CDR1 and CDR2 are SGHRS and YFSETQ. Trimming left V 0 bases short and J 0 bases short, with 6 bases between. The CDR3 runs to 15 residues. CDR3 DNA sequence: TGCGCCAGCAGCTTGGGCAGGGCAACTAATGAAAAACTGTTTTTT. Its translation: CASSLGRATNEKLFF.

The V call is TRBV11-3, the J call TRBJ2-5; D might be TRBD1 (6 bases). Trimming left V 3 bases short and J 5 bases short, with 19 bases between. This CDR3 contains 16 residues. Germline CDR1 SGHNT, CDR2 YENEEA. The CDR3 DNA reads as TGTGCCAGCAGCTTCGACAGGCACCTGGGTTCGGAGACCCAGTACTTC. Its protein product is CASSFDRHLGSETQYF. The variable domain in full, completed from reference TRBV11-3 and TRBJ2-5, reads EAGVVQSPRYKIIEKKQPVAFWCNPISGHNTLYWYLQNLGQGPELLIRYENEEAVDDSQLPKDRFSAERLKGVDSTLKIQPAELGDSAVYLCASSFDRHLGSETQYFGPGTRLLVL.

The chain couples TRBV18 to TRBJ2-5, with 7 bases aligning to TRBD1. Trimming removed 5 bases from V and 4 bases from J; junction bases left unmatched: 7. This CDR3 comprises 14 residues. CDR1 KGHSH and CDR2 LQKENI come from the germline V gene. The CDR3 nucleotides are TGTGCCAGCTCAGCTCCGACAGGGTTAGAGACCCAGTACTTC. It translates to CASSAPTGLETQYF.

The chain carries TRBV6-5 and TRBJ2-2; D remains ambiguous. V dropped 5 bases and J dropped 5 bases, with 9 bases sitting between them. The CDR3 extends over 13 amino acids. Germline CDR1 reads MNHEY; CDR2 reads SVGAGI. CDR3 nucleotide sequence: TGTGCCAGCAGTAGGCAGGAGACCGGGGAGCTGTTTTTT. It specifies CASSRQETGELFF.

The rearrangement joins TRBV6-5 to TRBJ2-4, with 7 nucleotides matching TRBD1. The germline V gene encodes CDR1 MNHEY and CDR2 SVGAGI. J lost 6 bases, V lost 8 bases, and 10 bases had no gene match. CDR3 length: 14 residues. Written as DNA, the CDR3 is TGTGCCAGCTACGAGGGGGCGAGTGGAAACATTCAGTACTTC. Protein: CASYEGASGNIQYF.

The chain joins TRBV3-1 (or the pseudogene TRBV3-2) to TRBJ2-5, with TRBD2 matching over 14 bases. Germline V gene data show CDR1 as LGHDT and CDR2 as YNNKEL (reference sequence). CDR3 size: 20 residues. With 0 bases clipped from V and 1 base from J, the junction kept 10 bases outside the gene matches. CDR3 DNA sequence: TGTGCCAGCAGCCAAGACCCAAGACTAGCGGGGGGGGTCCCCCAAGAGACCCAGTACTTC. This encodes CASSQDPRLAGGVPQETQYF.

The chain recombines TRBV6-5 with TRBJ2-5; a weak D match, TRBD1 (6 bases). Trimming cost V 5 bases and J 5 bases, with 15 bases left between them. Germline CDR1 is MNHEY and CDR2 is SVGAGI. The CDR3 runs 14 residues. The DNA for the CDR3 is TGTGCCAGCAGTCACAGGGAAGGACGGGAGACCCAGTACTTC. It encodes CASSHREGRETQYF.

The chain recombines TRBV9 with TRBJ2-1, with 9 bases aligning to TRBD2. The germline CDR1 and CDR2 sequences are SGDLS and YYNGEE. V was clipped by 3 bases and J by 6 bases; unmatched bases: 13. The CDR3 is 17 residues long. The CDR3 DNA is TGTGCCAGCAGCGACACAACTAGCGGGCGGCTACTCAATGAGCAGTTCTTC. Encoded protein: CASSDTTSGRLLNEQFF. Filled out from reference TRBV9 and TRBJ2-1, the complete variable domain reads DSGVTQTPKHLITATGQRVTLRCSPRSGDLSVYWYQQSLDQGLQFLIQYYNGEERAKGNILERFSAQQFPDLHSELNLSSLELGDSALYFCASSDTTSGRLLNEQFFGPGTRLTVL.

For the CDR3, the DNA is TGTGCCAGCAGTTTTGGTTGGGATCGAGAGACCCAGTACTTC. Amino acids: CASSFGWDRETQYF. This chain joins TRBV27 and TRBJ2-5; no clear D. Trimming stripped 3 bases from V and 4 bases from J, with 12 bases between. The V gene's germline CDR1 is MNHEY and CDR2 SMNVEV (reference sequence). The CDR3 totals 14 residues.

The CDR3 reads CASSGYMWKGYTEAFF. CDR3 in DNA: TGTGCCAGCAGCGGGTATATGTGGAAGGGGTACACTGAAGCTTTCTTT. This sequence joins TRBV5-6 and TRBJ1-1; maybe TRBD1 (5 bases). This CDR3 has 16 residues. Trimming cost V 4 bases and J 3 bases, with 19 bases left between them. The germline CDR1 and CDR2 sequences are SGHDT and YYEEEE.

This sequence joins TRBV3-1 (or the pseudogene TRBV3-2) and TRBJ1-5; the D is unclear. Germline V gene data show CDR1 as LGHDT and CDR2 as YNNKEL (reference sequence). With 0 bases removed from V and 1 base from J, the gap between germline ends came to 7 bases. The CDR3 has 15 residues. This CDR3 is CASSQDGKSNQPQHF. CDR3 coding DNA: TGTGCCAGCAGCCAAGATGGGAAGAGCAATCAGCCCCAGCATTTT.

V usage is TRBV4-3 and J usage is TRBJ2-5; 7 bases fit TRBD1. The germline gives CDR1 LGHNA, CDR2 YSLEER. Trimming took 2 bases from V and 2 from J; bases not matched to a gene: 8. The CDR3 is 16 residues long. As DNA, the CDR3 is TGCGCCAGCAGCCAATACACAGGGGTGGGGCAAGAGACCCAGTACTTC. Translating gives CASSQYTGVGQETQYF.

The chain has TRBV11-3 and TRBJ1-3; 9 bases agree with TRBD1. Germline V CDR1 and CDR2: SGHNT, YENEEA. V was clipped by 5 bases and J by 8 bases; unmatched bases: 10. CDR3 length: 15 residues. The DNA of the CDR3 is TGTGCCAGCAGCCTCCGGACAGGGGCGGTGGACACCATATATTTT. The encoded protein is CASSLRTGAVDTIYF.

This clone occurred once. Within the sample, other DNA sequences also encode this same CDR3. The rearrangement uses TRBV5-1 and TRBJ2-5; D call uncertain. V lost 1 base, J lost 2 bases, and 0 bases lay in between. The CDR3 loop spans 11 amino acids. Germline V gives CDR1 SGHRS, CDR2 YFSETQ. The CDR3 sequence is CASSLQETQYF. CDR3 nucleotide sequence: TGCGCCAGCAGCTTGCAAGAGACCCAGTACTTC.

In regard to this clone: This sample also contains other DNA sequences that code for the same CDR3. The genes are TRBV25-1 and TRBJ1-4; possibly TRBD1 for D (6 bases). Germline values: CDR1 MGHDK, CDR2 SYGVNS. The CDR3 contains 15 residues. Deletions cut 3 bases from V and 8 bases from J, with 16 bases between. CDR3 coding DNA: TGTGCCAGCAGTGACCCTGTACAGGGTCTAGAAAAACTGTTTTTT. Its protein is CASSDPVQGLEKLFF.

V is TRBV6-5 and J is TRBJ1-1; 9 bases match TRBD1. Per germline, CDR1 MNHEY and CDR2 SVGAGI. This CDR3 contains 14 residues. Trimming cost V 6 bases and J 3 bases; bases outside gene matches: 5. The CDR3 DNA reads TGTGCCAGCAGCGACAGGGGGAAGGACACTGAAGCTTTCTTT. Translation: CASSDRGKDTEAFF.

This chain links TRBV9 with TRBJ1-2, with D uncertain. The CDR3 has 15 residues. V was pared by 0 bases and J by 9 bases, with 18 bases between. The germline CDR1 and CDR2 sequences are SGDLS and YYNGEE. The CDR3 loop reads CASSVGTLEGSSYTF. CDR3 DNA sequence: TGTGCCAGCAGCGTAGGAACGCTGGAAGGTAGTAGCTACACCTTC.

The chain links TRBV15 to TRBJ1-5; tentatively, D is TRBD1 (5 bases). CDR3 length equals 14 residues. Trimming took off 1 base at V and 5 bases at J, with 9 bases between the two ends. Germline CDR1 and CDR2: LNHNV and YYDKDF (reference sequence). The CDR3 DNA sequence: TGTGCCACCAGCAGAGGGGGCAGGGATCAGCCCCAGCATTTT. Protein: CATSRGGRDQPQHF.

As DNA, the CDR3 is TGTGCCACCTTGACAGGGGGCGCTGGCACAGATACGCAGTATTTT. This translates into CATLTGGAGTDTQYF. The chain carries TRBV6-5 and TRBJ2-3; 10 positions agree with TRBD1. Unmatched junction bases numbered 8, after V lost 10 bases and J lost 1 base. Per germline, CDR1 MNHEY and CDR2 SVGAGI. The CDR3 has 15 residues.

The genes are TRBV6-6 and TRBJ2-2; 11 nucleotides align to TRBD2. Germline loops: CDR1 MNHNY, CDR2 SVGAGI (reference sequence). Unmatched junction bases numbered 5, after V lost 6 bases and J lost 5 bases. This CDR3 has 15 amino acids. The CDR3 nucleotides read TGTGCCAGCAGAACCACTAGCGGGGGTACCGGGGAGCTGTTTTTT. Encoded protein: CASRTTSGGTGELFF.